These 25 T cell receptor beta chains were sequenced from one sample in a study of blood T cell repertoires in COVID-19. Method: immunoSEQ multiplex PCR; TCRdb's copy keeps in-frame clones and lacks some. The table shows 100,000 to 150,000 clones, with around 89% occurring only once. The source material was peripheral blood. These receptors were collected from a man in his sixties with COVID-19, enrolled during active disease.

This chain links TRBV18 with TRBJ1-4; TRBD1 agrees at 9 bases. The J segment lost 8 bases and the V segment lost 3 bases, leaving 7 bases of the junction unmatched. This CDR3 spans 15 amino acids. The V gene's germline CDR1 is KGHSH and CDR2 LQKENI. The CDR3 DNA reads as TGTGCCAGCTCACCTTCGGGACAGGGAAGCGAAAAACTGTTTTTT. This gives the protein CASSPSGQGSEKLFF.

This chain links TRBV7-3 with TRBJ2-7; perhaps TRBD1 as D (6 bases). The V end lost 2 bases, the J end lost 5 bases, and 10 bases lay between the germline ends. Germline assignment: CDR1 SGHTA and CDR2 FQGTGA. The CDR3 extends over 13 amino acids. The CDR3 DNA reads TGTGCCAGCAGCTTACAGGACAGAGACGAGCAGTACTTC. Its translation: CASSLQDRDEQYF.

The gene calls are TRBV6-1 and TRBJ1-4, with D possibly matching TRBD1 (6 bases). Germline CDR1 MNHNS, CDR2 SASEGT. The CDR3 runs 17 residues. The ends were cut back, 1 base at V and 6 bases at J, with 18 bases in the middle. CDR3 sequence (DNA): TGTGCCAGCAGTGAAGGATTTTCAGGGGAATTTTATGAAAAACTGTTTTTT. It codes for CASSEGFSGEFYEKLFF.

This chain connects TRBV29-1 to TRBJ2-1, with 14 bases aligning to TRBD2. After removal of 3 bases from V and 10 bases from J, the junction contained 5 bases not matched to a gene. CDR3 size: 14 residues. Germline V lookup: CDR1 SQVTM, CDR2 ANQGSEA. The CDR3: CSVDPGTSGGEQFF. The CDR3 DNA is TGCAGCGTTGACCCCGGGACTAGCGGGGGAGAGCAGTTCTTC.

The chain has TRBV14 and TRBJ2-6, with D maybe TRBD2 (6 bases). CDR1 is SGHDN and CDR2 is FVKESK in the germline V gene. The V end was cut by 4 bases, the J end by 4 bases, with 11 bases between. The CDR3 is 15 amino acids. DNA for the CDR3: TGTGCCAGCAGCCCTGGGGGGTACGGGGCCAACGTCCTGACTTTC. This gives the protein CASSPGGYGANVLTF.

This clone has a handful of counts. The chain uses TRBV7-9 and TRBJ1-2, with 7 nucleotides matching TRBD1. The CDR3 runs to 13 residues. V was pared by 1 base and J by 6 bases, with 2 bases of the junction left unmatched. Germline CDR1 is SEHNR and CDR2 is FQNEAQ (reference sequence). CDR3 sequence reads: CASSLDRGDGYTF. The DNA of the CDR3 is TGTGCCAGCAGCTTAGACAGGGGAGATGGCTACACCTTC.

The chain recombines TRBV6-5 with TRBJ1-4; D is unresolved. The CDR3 has 15 amino acids. V was cut by 0 bases and J by 0 bases, with 5 bases left in between. Germline V CDR1 and CDR2: MNHEY, SVGAGI. CDR3 sequence: CASSYSTPTNEKLFF. In nucleotides, the CDR3 is TGTGCCAGCAGTTACTCGACTCCAACTAATGAAAAACTGTTTTTT.

There are a few counts of this clone. The V call is TRBV11-3, the J call TRBJ2-2, with a weak D call TRBD1 (5 bases). CDR1 is SGHNT, CDR2 YENEEA, per germline. The CDR3 is 15 amino acids. The ends were cut back, 3 bases at V and 7 bases at J, with 15 bases in the middle. The CDR3 is CASSFGKGLGGELFF. The CDR3 DNA sequence: TGTGCCAGCAGCTTTGGCAAGGGGCTGGGCGGGGAGCTGTTTTTT.

This clone is medium-sized (0.01 to 0.1%) within its sample. DNA of the CDR3: TGCGCCAGCAGCCAAGAGTGGCGACAGATGAACACTGAAGCTTTCTTT. As protein: CASSQEWRQMNTEAFF. The chain uses TRBV4-1 and TRBJ1-1, with D tentatively TRBD1 (5 bases). Trimming left V 0 bases short and J 0 bases short, with 11 bases between. This CDR3 has 16 amino acids. CDR1 is MGHRA and CDR2 is YSYEKL in the germline V gene.

A note on this clone: Other nucleotide sequences in the sample specify the same CDR3. V is TRBV11-2 and J is TRBJ1-5; 10 bases agree with TRBD1. Trimming removed 3 bases from V and 3 bases from J; junction bases left unmatched: 2. This CDR3 contains 15 residues. Germline CDR1 reads SGHAT; CDR2 reads FQNNGV. CDR3 coding DNA: TGTGCCAGCAGCTTGGGACAGGGGCCCAATCAGCCCCAGCATTTT. Encoded protein: CASSLGQGPNQPQHF.

The V call is TRBV5-6, the J call TRBJ1-1; 7 bases are a match to TRBD1. The CDR3 extends over 15 amino acids. Trimming at V came to 3 bases and at J to 0 bases, leaving 5 bases not matched to a gene. Germline V gene sequence: CDR1 SGHDT, CDR2 YYEEEE. DNA for the CDR3: TGTGCCAGCAGCTCACAGGGGTTGATGAACACTGAAGCTTTCTTT. It translates to CASSSQGLMNTEAFF.

The J gene is TRBJ2-2, the V gene TRBV5-4, with D uncertain. This CDR3 contains 14 residues. Germline CDR1 is SGHNT and CDR2 is YYREEE (reference sequence). The ends were cut back, 0 bases at V and 5 bases at J, with 8 bases in the middle. CDR3 DNA sequence: TGTGCCAGCAGCTTGGAAACGGTTACCGGGGAGCTGTTTTTT. This codes for CASSLETVTGELFF. The variable domain in full, completed from reference TRBV5-4 and TRBJ2-2, reads ETGVTQSPTHLIKTRGQQVTLRCSSQSGHNTVSWYQQALGQGPQFIFQYYREEENGRGNFPPRFSGLQFPNYSSELNVNALELDDSALYLCASSLETVTGELFFGEGSRLTVL.

V is TRBV7-9 and J is TRBJ1-1; D gene uncertain. This CDR3 comprises 18 residues. Trimming shortened V by 1 base and J by 1 base, and 19 bases separated the two germline ends. Germline V CDR1 and CDR2: SEHNR, FQNEAQ (reference sequence). The CDR3 nucleotides are TGTGCCAGCAGCTTAGTACCGTCTCACCACGGGAAGAACACTGAAGCTTTCTTT. Encoded protein: CASSLVPSHHGKNTEAFF.

The chain links TRBV7-2 to TRBJ2-5, with 9 bases fitting TRBD1. J lost 2 bases, V lost 5 bases, and 3 bases had no gene match. The CDR3 consists of 14 residues. The germline V gene encodes CDR1 SGHTA and CDR2 FQGNSA. CDR3 loop: CASSVQGAQETQYF. The CDR3 coding sequence is TGTGCCAGCAGCGTACAGGGGGCTCAAGAGACCCAGTACTTC.

This sequence joins TRBV19 and TRBJ1-2; 9 bases agree with TRBD1. V shed 5 bases and J 2 bases; nucleotides not matched to a gene: 3. The CDR3 runs 14 residues. CDR1 and CDR2 from the germline V gene are LNHDA and SQIVND (reference sequence). The CDR3 sequence: CASSRDRVNYGYTF. As DNA, the CDR3 is TGTGCCAGTAGTCGGGACAGGGTGAACTATGGCTACACCTTC.

The chain recombines TRBV4-2 with TRBJ2-5, with 8 bases identical to TRBD2. Germline CDR1 is LGHNA and CDR2 is YNFKEQ. V lost 0 bases to trimming and J lost 1 base; unmatched junction nucleotides: 4. The CDR3 covers 16 residues. CDR3 DNA sequence: TGTGCCAGCAGCCAAGATGAGCGGGGGATCCAAGAGACCCAGTACTTC. Its protein product is CASSQDERGIQETQYF.

The V call is TRBV29-1, the J call TRBJ1-1; 10 bases map to TRBD1. The germline V gene has CDR1 SQVTM and CDR2 ANQGSEA. V was pared by 7 bases and J by 5 bases, with 4 bases of the junction left unmatched. This CDR3 comprises 12 residues. CDR3 sequence reads: CSDRTGGTEAFF. The CDR3 DNA is TGCAGCGACCGGACAGGGGGGACTGAAGCTTTCTTT.

The rearrangement joins TRBV7-3 to TRBJ2-3; TRBD1 aligns across 7 bases. CDR1 is SGHTA and CDR2 is FQGTGA in the germline V gene. The CDR3 extends over 15 amino acids. The J segment lost 0 bases and the V segment lost 3 bases, leaving 3 bases of the junction unmatched. This CDR3 reads CASSFSGQSTDTQYF. The CDR3 coding sequence is TGTGCCAGCAGCTTCTCGGGACAGAGCACAGATACGCAGTATTTT.

The chain uses TRBV5-4 and TRBJ2-3; 7 bases fit TRBD1. The trim removed 3 bases at V and 6 bases at J, leaving 4 bases unmatched. Germline V lookup: CDR1 SGHNT, CDR2 YYREEE (reference sequence). The CDR3 runs 13 residues. The CDR3 DNA follows: TGTGCCAGCAGCTCCGACAGGGCCGATACGCAGTATTTT. It encodes CASSSDRADTQYF.

The chain has TRBV19 and TRBJ1-6; unclear D gene. This CDR3 contains 15 residues. Germline-derived CDR1 and CDR2 are LNHDA and SQIVND (reference sequence). Trimming took off 9 bases at V and 7 bases at J, with 19 bases between the two ends. CDR3 coding DNA: TGTGCCAGCCGGGAGGTCCTCGGGAAGAATTCACCCCTCCACTTT. It codes for CASREVLGKNSPLHF.

The V and J genes are TRBV5-1 and TRBJ1-2; TRBD1 agrees at 8 bases. The CDR3 runs 13 residues. From germline, CDR1 is SGHRS and CDR2 YFSETQ. V lost 4 bases to trimming and J lost 3 bases; unmatched junction nucleotides: 2. CDR3 in amino acids: CASSEQGDYGYTF. The CDR3 DNA follows: TGCGCCAGCAGCGAACAGGGGGACTATGGCTACACCTTC.

The chain carries TRBV10-3 and TRBJ2-1, with a weak D call TRBD1 (6 bases). Germline values: CDR1 ENHRY, CDR2 SYGVKD. V was pared by 3 bases and J by 6 bases, with 9 bases between. CDR3 size: 13 residues. CDR3 sequence reads: CAISEGTPNEQFF. The DNA for the CDR3 is TGTGCCATCAGTGAAGGGACACCCAATGAGCAGTTCTTC.

This clone was seen more than once but under ten times. The chain recombines TRBV7-3 with TRBJ1-2; possibly TRBD1 for D (6 bases). The CDR3 length is 15 residues. V gave up 1 base and J gave up 4 bases, with 13 bases separating them. Germline CDR1 and CDR2: SGHTA and FQGTGA. The CDR3 sequence: CASSLIGGQVYGYTF. The CDR3 nucleotides are TGTGCCAGCAGCTTAATCGGGGGGCAGGTCTATGGCTACACCTTC.

The rearrangement joins TRBV6-5 to TRBJ1-2, with D possibly being TRBD1 (6 bases). CDR3 length: 15 amino acids. Trimming cost V 6 bases and J 6 bases, with 20 bases left between them. The germline gives CDR1 MNHEY, CDR2 SVGAGI. CDR3 sequence reads: CASSPPFTGLNGYTF. The CDR3 DNA reads as TGTGCCAGCAGCCCGCCCTTCACAGGGTTGAATGGCTACACCTTC.

The chain combines TRBV2 with TRBJ1-1, with D unclear. Trimming cost V 3 bases and J 1 base, with 6 bases left between them. The CDR3 runs 13 residues. Germline assignment: CDR1 SNHLY and CDR2 FYNNEI. CDR3 sequence: CASSDNSNTEAFF. CDR3 coding DNA: TGTGCCAGCAGTGACAATTCGAACACTGAAGCTTTCTTT.